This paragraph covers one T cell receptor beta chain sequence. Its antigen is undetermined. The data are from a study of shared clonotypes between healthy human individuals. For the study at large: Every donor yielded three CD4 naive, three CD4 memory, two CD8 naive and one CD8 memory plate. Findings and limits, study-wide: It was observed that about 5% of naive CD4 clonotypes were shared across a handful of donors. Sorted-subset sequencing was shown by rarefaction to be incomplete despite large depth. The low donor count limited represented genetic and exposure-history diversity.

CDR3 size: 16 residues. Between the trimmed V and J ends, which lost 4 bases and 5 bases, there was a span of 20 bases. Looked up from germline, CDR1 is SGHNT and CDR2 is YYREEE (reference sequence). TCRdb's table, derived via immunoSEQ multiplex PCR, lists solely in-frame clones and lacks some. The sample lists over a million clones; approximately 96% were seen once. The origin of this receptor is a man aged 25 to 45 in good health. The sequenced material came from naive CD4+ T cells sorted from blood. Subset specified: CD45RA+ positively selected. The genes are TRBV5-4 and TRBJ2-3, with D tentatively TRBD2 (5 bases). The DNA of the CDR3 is TGTGCCAGCAGCCAGGACTCTACAGCTCGTTTAGATACGCAGTATTTT. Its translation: CASSQDSTARLDTQYF.